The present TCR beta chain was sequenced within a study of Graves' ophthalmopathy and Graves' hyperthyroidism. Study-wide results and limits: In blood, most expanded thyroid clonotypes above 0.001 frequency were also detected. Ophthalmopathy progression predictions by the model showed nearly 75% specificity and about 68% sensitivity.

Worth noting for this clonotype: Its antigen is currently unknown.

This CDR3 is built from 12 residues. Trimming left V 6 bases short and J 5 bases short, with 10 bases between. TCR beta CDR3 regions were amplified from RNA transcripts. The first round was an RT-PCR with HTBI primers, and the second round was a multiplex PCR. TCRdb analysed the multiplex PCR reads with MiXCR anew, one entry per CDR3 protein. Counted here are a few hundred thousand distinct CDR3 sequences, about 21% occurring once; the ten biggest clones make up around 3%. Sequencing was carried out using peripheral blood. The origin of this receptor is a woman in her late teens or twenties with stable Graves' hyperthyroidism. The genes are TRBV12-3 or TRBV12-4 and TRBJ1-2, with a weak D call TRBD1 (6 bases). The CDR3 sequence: CASSDRIYGYTF. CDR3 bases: TGTGCCAGCAGCGACAGGATATATGGCTACACCTTC.